The source of this TCR beta chain is a study of spatial heterogeneity in lung cancer. Germline CDR1 reads MNHEY; CDR2 reads SMNVEV (reference sequence). V lost 5 bases and J lost 4, with 15 bases in between. This CDR3 has 16 amino acids. Stated time point: sample taken at primary tumor resection. The input material, whole RNA from tumor, nontumor lung or frozen PBMC, was sequenced unsorted. This clonotype appeared many times. From the 5' RACE reads, TCRdb called clonotypes with MiXCR, one entry per CDR3 protein. The sample has thousands of distinct CDR3 sequences; 13% are singletons. The chain couples TRBV27 to TRBJ2-6; D possibly uses TRBD1 or TRBD2 (5 bases each). The starting material was PBMCs, obtained at surgery. The sequence was collected from a male donor with early-stage non-small cell lung cancer. CDR3 sequence: CASSPGTGDGANVLTF. CDR3 nucleotides: TGTGCCAGCAGTCCCGGGACCGGGGACGGGGCCAACGTCCTGACTTTC.